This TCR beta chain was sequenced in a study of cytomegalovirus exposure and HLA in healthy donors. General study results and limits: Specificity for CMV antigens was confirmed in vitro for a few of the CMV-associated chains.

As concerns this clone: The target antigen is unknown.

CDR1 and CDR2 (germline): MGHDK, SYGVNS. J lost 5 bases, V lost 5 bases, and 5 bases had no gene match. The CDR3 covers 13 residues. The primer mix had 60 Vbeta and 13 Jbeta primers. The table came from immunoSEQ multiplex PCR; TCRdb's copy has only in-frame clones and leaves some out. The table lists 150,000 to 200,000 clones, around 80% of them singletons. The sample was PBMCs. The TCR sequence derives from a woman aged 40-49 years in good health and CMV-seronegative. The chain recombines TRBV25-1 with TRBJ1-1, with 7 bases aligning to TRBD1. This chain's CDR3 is CASSRQGRTEAFF. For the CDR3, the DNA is TGTGCCAGCAGTCGACAGGGAAGAACTGAAGCTTTCTTT.